The present T cell receptor (beta chain) was sequenced within a study of neurological immune-mediated disorders. Study-level results: According to phylogenetic grouping, one related-CDR3 cluster, a possible signature, contained the repertoires of 18 of 34 multiple sclerosis patients. The highest TCR clonal expansion occurred in HTLV-1-associated myelopathy; multiple sclerosis fell below healthy controls. None of the CDR3 amino acid sequences found in expanded clones was shared across subjects. This suggests that the TCR-beta repertoires were private in all groups.

Trimming removed 4 bases from V and 4 bases from J, with 15 bases in between. The CDR3 length is 14 residues. CDR1 is SGHRS and CDR2 is YFSETQ in the germline V gene. This clonotype was counted at least ten times. Its antigen is still unknown. A 10-nucleotide random UMI tagged transcripts in template-switch 5'RACE cDNA synthesis. TCRdb reanalysed the 5' RACE reads using MiXCR and keeps one entry per CDR3 protein. The sample includes around 70,000 distinct CDR3 sequences, about 5% of them seen just once. The V and J genes are TRBV5-1 and TRBJ2-7; possible D gene TRBD1, 6 bases. The sequenced sample consisted of PBMCs. This TCR derives from a woman in her sixties or seventies with multiple sclerosis. In DNA, the CDR3 is TGCGCCAGCAGCCAACACAGGGATGTGTACGAGCAGTACTTC. As protein: CASSQHRDVYEQYF.